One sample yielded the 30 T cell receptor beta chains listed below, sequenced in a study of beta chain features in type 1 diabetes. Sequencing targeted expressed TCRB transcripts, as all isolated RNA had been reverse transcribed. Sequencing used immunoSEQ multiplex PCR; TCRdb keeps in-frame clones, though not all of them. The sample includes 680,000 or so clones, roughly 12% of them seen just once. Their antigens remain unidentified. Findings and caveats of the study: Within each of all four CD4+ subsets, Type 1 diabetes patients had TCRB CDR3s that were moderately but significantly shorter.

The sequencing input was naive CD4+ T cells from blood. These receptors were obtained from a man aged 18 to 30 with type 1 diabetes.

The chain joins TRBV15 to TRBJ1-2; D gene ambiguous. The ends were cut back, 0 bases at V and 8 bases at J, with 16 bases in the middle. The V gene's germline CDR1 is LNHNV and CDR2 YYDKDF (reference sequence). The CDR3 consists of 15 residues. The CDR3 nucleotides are TGTGCCACCAGCAGAGATAGTGGGAAGTCCAAGGGCTACACCTTC. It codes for CATSRDSGKSKGYTF.

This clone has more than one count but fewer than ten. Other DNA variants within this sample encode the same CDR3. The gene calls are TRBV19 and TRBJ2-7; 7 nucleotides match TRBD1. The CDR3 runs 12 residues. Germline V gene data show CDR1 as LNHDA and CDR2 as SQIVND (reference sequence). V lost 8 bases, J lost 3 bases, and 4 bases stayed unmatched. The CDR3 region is CASRDRFYEQYF. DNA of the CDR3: TGTGCCAGTCGGGACAGATTCTACGAGCAGTACTTC.

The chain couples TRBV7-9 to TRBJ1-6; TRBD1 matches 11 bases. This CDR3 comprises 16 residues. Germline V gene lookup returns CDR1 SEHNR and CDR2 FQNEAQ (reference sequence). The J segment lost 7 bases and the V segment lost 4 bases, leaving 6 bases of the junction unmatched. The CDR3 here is CASSSGTGGNNSPLHF. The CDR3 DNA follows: TGTGCCAGCAGCTCCGGGACAGGGGGAAACAATTCACCCCTCCACTTT.

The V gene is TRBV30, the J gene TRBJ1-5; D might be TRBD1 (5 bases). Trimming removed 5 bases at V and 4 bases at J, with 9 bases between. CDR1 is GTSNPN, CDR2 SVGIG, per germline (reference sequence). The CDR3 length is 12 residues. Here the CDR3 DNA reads TGTGCCTGGGCTCCAGGGAATCAGCCCCAGCATTTT. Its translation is CAWAPGNQPQHF.

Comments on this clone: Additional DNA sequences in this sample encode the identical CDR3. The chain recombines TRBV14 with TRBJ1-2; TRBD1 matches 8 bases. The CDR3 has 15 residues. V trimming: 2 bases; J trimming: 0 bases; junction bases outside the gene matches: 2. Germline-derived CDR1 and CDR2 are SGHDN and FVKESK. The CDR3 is CASSQPGQANYGYTF. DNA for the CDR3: TGTGCCAGCAGCCAACCGGGACAGGCTAACTATGGCTACACCTTC.

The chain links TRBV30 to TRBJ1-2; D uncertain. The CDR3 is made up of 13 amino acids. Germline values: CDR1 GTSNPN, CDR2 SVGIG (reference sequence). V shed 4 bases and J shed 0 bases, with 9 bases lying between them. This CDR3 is CAWMSLPNYGYTF. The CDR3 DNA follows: TGTGCCTGGATGTCTCTTCCTAACTATGGCTACACCTTC.

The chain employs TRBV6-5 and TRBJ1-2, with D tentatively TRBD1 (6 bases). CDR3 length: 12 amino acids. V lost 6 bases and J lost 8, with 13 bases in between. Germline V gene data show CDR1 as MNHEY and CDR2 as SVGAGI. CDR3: CASSAQGEGYTF. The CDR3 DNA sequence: TGTGCCAGCAGCGCACAGGGTGAGGGCTACACCTTC.

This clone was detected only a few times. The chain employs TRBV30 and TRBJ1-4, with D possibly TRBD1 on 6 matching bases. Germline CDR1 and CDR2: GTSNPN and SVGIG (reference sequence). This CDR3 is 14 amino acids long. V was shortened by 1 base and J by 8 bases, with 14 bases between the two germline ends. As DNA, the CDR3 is TGTGCCTGGAGTGGGACAGCCGAAGGGGAAAAACTGTTTTTT. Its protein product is CAWSGTAEGEKLFF.

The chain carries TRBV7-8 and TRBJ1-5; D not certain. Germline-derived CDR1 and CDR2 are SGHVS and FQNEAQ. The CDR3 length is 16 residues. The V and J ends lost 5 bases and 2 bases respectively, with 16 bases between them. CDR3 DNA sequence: TGTGCCAGCAGCACCCGTTTCGGGGAAGGCAATCAGCCCCAGCATTTT. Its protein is CASSTRFGEGNQPQHF.

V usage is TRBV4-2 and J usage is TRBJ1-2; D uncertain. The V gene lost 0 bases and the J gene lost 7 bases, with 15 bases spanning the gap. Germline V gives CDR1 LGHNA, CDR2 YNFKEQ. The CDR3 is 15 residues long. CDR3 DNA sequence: TGTGCCAGCAGCCAAGATAGTCCAGGATCCGCTGGCTACACCTTC. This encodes CASSQDSPGSAGYTF.

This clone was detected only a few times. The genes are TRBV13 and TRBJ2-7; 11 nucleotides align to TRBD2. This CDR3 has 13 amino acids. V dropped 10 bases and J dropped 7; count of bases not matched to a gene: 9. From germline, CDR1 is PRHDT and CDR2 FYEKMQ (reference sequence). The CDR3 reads CANRRRLAGEQYF. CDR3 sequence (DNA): TGTGCCAACAGAAGGAGACTAGCGGGGGAGCAGTACTTC.

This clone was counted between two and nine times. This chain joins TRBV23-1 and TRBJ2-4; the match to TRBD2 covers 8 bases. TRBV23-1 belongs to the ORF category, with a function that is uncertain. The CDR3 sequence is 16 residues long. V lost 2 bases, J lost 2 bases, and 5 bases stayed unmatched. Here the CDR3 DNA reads TGCGCCAGCAGTCAACGGGAGGGCGGGCCCAAAAACATTCAGTACTTC. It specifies CASSQREGGPKNIQYF.

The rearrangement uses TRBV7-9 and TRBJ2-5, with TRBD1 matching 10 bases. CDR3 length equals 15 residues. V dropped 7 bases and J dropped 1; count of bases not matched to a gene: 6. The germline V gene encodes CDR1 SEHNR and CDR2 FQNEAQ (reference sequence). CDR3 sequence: CASTLGDRGQETQYF. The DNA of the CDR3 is TGTGCCAGCACCCTCGGGGACAGGGGCCAAGAGACCCAGTACTTC.

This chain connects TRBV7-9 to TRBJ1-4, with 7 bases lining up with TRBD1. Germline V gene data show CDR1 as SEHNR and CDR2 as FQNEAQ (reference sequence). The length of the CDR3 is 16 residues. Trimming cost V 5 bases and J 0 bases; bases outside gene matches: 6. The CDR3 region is CASSRDRDTTNEKLFF. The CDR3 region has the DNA TGTGCCAGCAGCCGGGACAGAGATACAACTAATGAAAAACTGTTTTTT.

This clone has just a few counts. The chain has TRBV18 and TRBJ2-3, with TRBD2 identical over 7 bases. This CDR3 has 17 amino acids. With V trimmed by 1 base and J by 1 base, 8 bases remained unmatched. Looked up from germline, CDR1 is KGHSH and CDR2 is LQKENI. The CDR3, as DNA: TGTGCCAGCTCACCACGGCCACTAGCGCCTCGCACAGATACGCAGTATTTT. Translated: CASSPRPLAPRTDTQYF.

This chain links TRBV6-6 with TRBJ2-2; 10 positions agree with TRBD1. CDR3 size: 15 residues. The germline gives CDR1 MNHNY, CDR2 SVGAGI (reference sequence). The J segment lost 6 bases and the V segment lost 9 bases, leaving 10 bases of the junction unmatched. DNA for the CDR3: TGTGCCAGTTATGCAGGGACAGGGGTTGCCGGGGAGCTGTTTTTT. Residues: CASYAGTGVAGELFF.

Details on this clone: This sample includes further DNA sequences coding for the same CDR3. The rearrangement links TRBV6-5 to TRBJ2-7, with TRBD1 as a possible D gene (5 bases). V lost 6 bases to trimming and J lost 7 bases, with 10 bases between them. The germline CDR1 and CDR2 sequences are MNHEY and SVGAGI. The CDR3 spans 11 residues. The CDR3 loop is CASSQGREQYF. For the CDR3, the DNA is TGTGCCAGCAGCCAGGGAAGGGAGCAGTACTTC.

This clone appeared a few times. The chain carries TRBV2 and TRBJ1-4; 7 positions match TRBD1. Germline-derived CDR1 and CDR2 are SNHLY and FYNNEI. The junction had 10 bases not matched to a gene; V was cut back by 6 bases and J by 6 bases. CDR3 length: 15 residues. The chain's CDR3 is CASSGPEGGHEKLFF. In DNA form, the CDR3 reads TGTGCCAGCAGCGGACCTGAAGGGGGCCATGAAAAACTGTTTTTT.

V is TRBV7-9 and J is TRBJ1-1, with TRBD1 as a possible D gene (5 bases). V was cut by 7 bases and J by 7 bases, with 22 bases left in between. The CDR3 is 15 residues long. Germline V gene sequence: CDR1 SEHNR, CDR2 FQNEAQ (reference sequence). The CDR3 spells CASIKQGAVALEAFF. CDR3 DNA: TGTGCCAGCATCAAACAAGGGGCCGTGGCCCTTGAAGCTTTCTTT.

CDR3 sequence: CAWMLGNREAFF. The CDR3 DNA reads TGTGCCTGGATGCTGGGGAATCGAGAAGCTTTCTTT. The V gene is TRBV30, the J gene TRBJ1-1; D remains unclear. The CDR3 spans 12 residues. Germline V gives CDR1 GTSNPN, CDR2 SVGIG (reference sequence). The ends were cut back, 4 bases at V and 8 bases at J, with 14 bases in the middle. The variable domain in full, with the rest retrieved from reference TRBV30 and TRBJ1-1, is SQTIHQWPATLVQPVGSPLSLECTVEGTSNPNLYWYRQAAGRGLQLLFYSVGIGQISSEVPQNLSASRPQDRQFILSSKKLLLSDSGFYLCAWMLGNREAFFGQGTRLTVV.

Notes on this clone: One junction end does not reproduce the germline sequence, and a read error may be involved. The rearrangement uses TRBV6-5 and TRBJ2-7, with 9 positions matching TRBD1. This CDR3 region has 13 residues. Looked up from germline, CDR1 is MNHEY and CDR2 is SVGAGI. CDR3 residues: CASSSGQGSKGDF. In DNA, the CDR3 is TGTGCCAGCAGTTCGGGACAGGGTTCGAAAGGGGACTTC.

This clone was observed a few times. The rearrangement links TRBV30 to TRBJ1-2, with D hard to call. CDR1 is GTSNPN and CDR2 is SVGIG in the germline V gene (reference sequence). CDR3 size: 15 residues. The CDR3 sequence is CGYGPFPGSPYGYTF. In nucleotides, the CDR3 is TGTGGATATGGCCCCTTCCCTGGATCGCCGTATGGCTACACCTTC.

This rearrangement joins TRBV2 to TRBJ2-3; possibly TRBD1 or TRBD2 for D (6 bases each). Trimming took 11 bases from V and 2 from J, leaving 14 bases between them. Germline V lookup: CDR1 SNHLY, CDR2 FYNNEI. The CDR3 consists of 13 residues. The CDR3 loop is CAEEGGATDTQYF. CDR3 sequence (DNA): TGTGCCGAGGAGGGGGGCGCCACAGATACGCAGTATTTT.

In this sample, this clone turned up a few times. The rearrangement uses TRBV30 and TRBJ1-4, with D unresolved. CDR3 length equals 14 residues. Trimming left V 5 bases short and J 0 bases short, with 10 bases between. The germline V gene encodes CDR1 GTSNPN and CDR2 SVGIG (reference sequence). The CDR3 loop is CAWASEATNEKLFF. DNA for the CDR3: TGTGCCTGGGCTTCGGAGGCAACTAATGAAAAACTGTTTTTT.

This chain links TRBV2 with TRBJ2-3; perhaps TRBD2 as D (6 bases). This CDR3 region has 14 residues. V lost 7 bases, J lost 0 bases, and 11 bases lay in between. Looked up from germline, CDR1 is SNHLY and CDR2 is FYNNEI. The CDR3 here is CASTGVISTDTQYF. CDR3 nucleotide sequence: TGTGCCAGCACGGGGGTAATTAGCACAGATACGCAGTATTTT. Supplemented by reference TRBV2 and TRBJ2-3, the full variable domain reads EPEVTQTPSHQVTQMGQEVILRCVPISNHLYFYWYRQILGQKVEFLVSFYNNEISEKSEIFDDQFSVERPDGSNFTLKIRSTKLEDSAMYFCASTGVISTDTQYFGPGTRLTVL.

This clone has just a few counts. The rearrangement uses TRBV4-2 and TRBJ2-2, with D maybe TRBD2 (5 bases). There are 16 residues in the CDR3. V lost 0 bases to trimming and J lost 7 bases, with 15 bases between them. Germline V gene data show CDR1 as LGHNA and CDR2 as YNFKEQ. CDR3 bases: TGTGCCAGCAGCCAAGATCTCCTAGCTACAAGCGGGGAGCTGTTTTTT. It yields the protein CASSQDLLATSGELFF.

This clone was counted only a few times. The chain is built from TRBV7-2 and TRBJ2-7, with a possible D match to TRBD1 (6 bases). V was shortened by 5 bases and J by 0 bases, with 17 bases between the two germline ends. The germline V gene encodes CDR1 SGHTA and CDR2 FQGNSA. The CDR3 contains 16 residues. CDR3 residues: CASSPATGQSSYEQYF. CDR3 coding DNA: TGTGCCAGCAGCCCAGCGACAGGCCAAAGCTCCTACGAGCAGTACTTC. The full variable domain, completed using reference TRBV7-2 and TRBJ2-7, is GAGVSQSPSNKVTEKGKDVELRCDPISGHTALYWYRQSLGQGLEFLIYFQGNSAPDKSGLPSDRFSAERTGGSVSTLTIQRTQQEDSAVYLCASSPATGQSSYEQYFGPGTRLTVT.

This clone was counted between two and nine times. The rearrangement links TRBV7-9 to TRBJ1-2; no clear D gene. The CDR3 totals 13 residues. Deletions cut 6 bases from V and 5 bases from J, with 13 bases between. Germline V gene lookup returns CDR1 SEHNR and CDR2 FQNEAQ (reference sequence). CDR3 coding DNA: TGTGCCAGCAGGGCCGAGGCGACGTATGGCTACACCTTC. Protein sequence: CASRAEATYGYTF. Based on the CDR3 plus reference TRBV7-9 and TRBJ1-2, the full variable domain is DTGVSQNPRHKITKRGQNVTFRCDPISEHNRLYWYRQTLGQGPEFLTYFQNEAQLEKSRLLSDRFSAERPKGSFSTLEIQRTEQGDSAMYLCASRAEATYGYTFGSGTRLTVV.

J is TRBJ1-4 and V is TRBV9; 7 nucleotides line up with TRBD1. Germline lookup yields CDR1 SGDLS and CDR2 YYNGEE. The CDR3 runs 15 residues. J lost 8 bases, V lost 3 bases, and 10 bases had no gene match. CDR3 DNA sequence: TGTGCCAGCAGCGGACCCGGGACAGTACGCGAAAAACTGTTTTTT. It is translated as CASSGPGTVREKLFF. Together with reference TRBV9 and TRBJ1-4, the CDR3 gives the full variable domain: DSGVTQTPKHLITATGQRVTLRCSPRSGDLSVYWYQQSLDQGLQFLIQYYNGEERAKGNILERFSAQQFPDLHSELNLSSLELGDSALYFCASSGPGTVREKLFFGSGTQLSVL.

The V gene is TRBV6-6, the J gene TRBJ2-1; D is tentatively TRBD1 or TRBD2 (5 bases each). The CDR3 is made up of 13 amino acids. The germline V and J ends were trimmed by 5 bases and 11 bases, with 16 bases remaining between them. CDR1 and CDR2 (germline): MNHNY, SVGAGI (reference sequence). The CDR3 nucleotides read TGTGCCAGCAGTCTCCCCTCGGGGACCAAGCAGTTCTTC. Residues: CASSLPSGTKQFF.